A selection of T cell receptor beta chains follows, all from one sample in a study of blood T cell repertoires in COVID-19. This table comes from immunoSEQ multiplex PCR, and its TCRdb copy is limited to in-frame clones, with some not included. In the table there are roughly 53,000 clones, around 79% of which are singletons. The sample consisted of peripheral blood. These TCRs come from a man between 65 and 79 years old with active or convalescent COVID-19. Each CDR3 is given with its conserved first and last residue. Fields, in order: V gene, J gene, D gene, clone size, CDR3 DNA, CDR3 protein. D genes are given only for firm matches. Clone size is given for some rows only: seen once, a few or many times, or a class if the clone is expanded.

V gene: TRBV5-1
J gene: TRBJ1-1
D gene: .
clone size: .
CDR3 DNA: TGCGCCAGCAGCTTGTCCGGGGGGCCCTACTCTGAAGCTTTCTTT
CDR3 protein: CASSLSGGPYSEAFF

V gene: TRBV10-3
J gene: TRBJ2-7
D gene: .
clone size: .
CDR3 DNA: TGTGCCATCACTGACGGTACTTTTAACGAGCAGTACTTC
CDR3 protein: CAITDGTFNEQYF

V gene: TRBV11-3
J gene: TRBJ2-7
D gene: TRBD1
clone size: .
CDR3 DNA: TGTGCCAGCAGCACCCGGGTCAGACAGGGGGCTAGGGTGTACGAGCAGTACTTC
CDR3 protein: CASSTRVRQGARVYEQYF

V gene: TRBV9
J gene: TRBJ2-3
D gene: TRBD1
clone size: .
CDR3 DNA: TGTGCCAGCAGCCCCGGGACAGGGGGTCCAGATACGCAGTATTTT
CDR3 protein: CASSPGTGGPDTQYF

V gene: TRBV27
J gene: TRBJ2-5
D gene: TRBD1
clone size: .
CDR3 DNA: TGTGCCAGCAGCCTCACAGGGGAAGAGACCCAGTACTTC
CDR3 protein: CASSLTGEETQYF

V gene: TRBV19
J gene: TRBJ2-2
D gene: .
clone size: .
CDR3 DNA: TGTGCCAGTAGCGGCAGCGCGAACACCGGGGAGCTGTTTTTT
CDR3 protein: CASSGSANTGELFF

V gene: TRBV4-1
J gene: TRBJ2-7
D gene: TRBD1
clone size: .
CDR3 DNA: TGCGCCAGCAGCCAAGATGGGACAGGGTCCTACGAGCAGTACTTC
CDR3 protein: CASSQDGTGSYEQYF

V gene: TRBV19
J gene: TRBJ1-5
D gene: .
clone size: once
CDR3 DNA: TGTGCCAGTAGTATAAGGGGGAATCAGCCCCAGCATTTT
CDR3 protein: CASSIRGNQPQHF

V gene: TRBV5-1
J gene: TRBJ2-6
D gene: TRBD1
clone size: .
CDR3 DNA: TGCGCCAGCAGCCTTATCAACAGGGGCTCTGGGGCCAACGTCCTGACTTTC
CDR3 protein: CASSLINRGSGANVLTF

V gene: TRBV5-1
J gene: TRBJ2-5
D gene: .
clone size: .
CDR3 DNA: TGCGCCAGCAGAACGGGAGCCAGGGAGACCCAGTACTTC
CDR3 protein: CASRTGARETQYF

V gene: TRBV29-1
J gene: TRBJ2-5
D gene: TRBD2
clone size: .
CDR3 DNA: TGCAGCGGGACCGGCCGGGGCGGGGGGGAGACCCAGTACTTC
CDR3 protein: CSGTGRGGGETQYF

V gene: TRBV29-1
J gene: TRBJ2-7
D gene: .
clone size: .
CDR3 DNA: TGCAGCGCCTTGGACAGTACCCCGAGCTCCTACGAGCAGTACTTC
CDR3 protein: CSALDSTPSSYEQYF

V gene: TRBV2
J gene: TRBJ1-1
D gene: .
clone size: .
CDR3 DNA: TGTGCCAGCGGGCGGGAGCTAGCGAACACTGAAGCTTTCTTT
CDR3 protein: CASGRELANTEAFF

V gene: TRBV6-5
J gene: TRBJ2-1
D gene: .
clone size: .
CDR3 DNA: TGTGCCAGCAGTTACCTCAGGGGCAATGAGCAGTTCTTC
CDR3 protein: CASSYLRGNEQFF

V gene: TRBV3-1/TRBV3-2
J gene: TRBJ1-1
D gene: .
clone size: .
CDR3 DNA: TGTGCCAGCAGCCAAGATCAGCGGCGAGCTTTCTTT
CDR3 protein: CASSQDQRRAFF

V gene: TRBV7-2
J gene: TRBJ2-5
D gene: .
clone size: .
CDR3 DNA: TGTGCCAGCAGCCCGCAAGAGACCCAGTACTTC
CDR3 protein: CASSPQETQYF

V gene: TRBV19
J gene: TRBJ2-3
D gene: TRBD2
clone size: .
CDR3 DNA: TGTGCCAGTAGTACCGGGACTAGTTCCGATACGCAGTATTTT
CDR3 protein: CASSTGTSSDTQYF

V gene: TRBV15
J gene: TRBJ1-4
D gene: TRBD1
clone size: once
CDR3 DNA: TGTGCCACCAGCAGGGGAGTCCCGGGACAGGGGCGAAATGAAAAACTGTTTTTT
CDR3 protein: CATSRGVPGQGRNEKLFF

V gene: TRBV2
J gene: TRBJ2-5
D gene: TRBD2
clone size: .
CDR3 DNA: TGTGCCAGCAGTGAATCGACTAGCGGTGAGACCCAGTACTTC
CDR3 protein: CASSESTSGETQYF

V gene: TRBV18
J gene: TRBJ2-5
D gene: TRBD1
clone size: .
CDR3 DNA: TGTGCCAGCTCACCAAAGGACAGGGGTCGCGGCGAGACCCAGTACTTC
CDR3 protein: CASSPKDRGRGETQYF

V gene: TRBV6-5
J gene: TRBJ1-6
D gene: .
clone size: once
CDR3 DNA: TGTGCCAGCAGCCTAGGGGGTGGTTCACCCCTCCACTTT
CDR3 protein: CASSLGGGSPLHF

V gene: TRBV6-5
J gene: TRBJ1-4
D gene: .
clone size: .
CDR3 DNA: TGTGCCAGCAGGGGGAGAGGTGGGGAAAAACTGTTTTTT
CDR3 protein: CASRGRGGEKLFF

V gene: TRBV14
J gene: TRBJ2-7
D gene: .
clone size: once
CDR3 DNA: TGTGCCAGCAGCCAAGCAGACTGGCCGACCTACGAGCAGTACTTC
CDR3 protein: CASSQADWPTYEQYF

V gene: TRBV27
J gene: TRBJ2-1
D gene: .
clone size: few
CDR3 DNA: TGTGCCAGCAGCGCCTACAATGAGCAGTTCTTC
CDR3 protein: CASSAYNEQFF

V gene: TRBV28
J gene: TRBJ1-1
D gene: TRBD1
clone size: few
CDR3 DNA: TGTGCCAGCAGTTTCTCCAGCGGACAGGGCACTGAAGCTTTCTTT
CDR3 protein: CASSFSSGQGTEAFF

V gene: TRBV7-3
J gene: TRBJ2-5
D gene: TRBD2
clone size: .
CDR3 DNA: TGTGCCAGCAGCTTAATGGGGACTAGCGGGGAGACCCAGTACTTC
CDR3 protein: CASSLMGTSGETQYF

V gene: TRBV11-1
J gene: TRBJ2-3
D gene: .
clone size: .
CDR3 DNA: TGTGCCAGCAGCTTAGCTCCAGAAAGCACAGATACGCAGTATTTT
CDR3 protein: CASSLAPESTDTQYF

V gene: TRBV5-6
J gene: TRBJ2-3
D gene: TRBD2
clone size: .
CDR3 DNA: TGTGCCAGCAGCTTGAAGCGGGGGGTCGAAGATACGCAGTATTTT
CDR3 protein: CASSLKRGVEDTQYF